These 27 T cell receptor beta chains share one sample of origin, sequenced in a study of OX40 agonist ivuxolimab in advanced cancers. Data came from immunoSEQ multiplex PCR; TCRdb stores just in-frame clones and leaves some out. Altogether fewer than 55,000 clones are present, 75% to 90% being singletons, with the ten largest covering under 2%. This specimen consisted of CD4+ or CD8+ T cells sorted from blood, obtained in a trial of the OX40 agonist ivuxolimab. Every receptor here comes from an adult with an advanced solid tumor such as melanoma, head and neck, liver or kidney cancer.

The rearrangement links TRBV5-1 to TRBJ2-1, with D tentatively TRBD2 (5 bases). Germline V gene sequence: CDR1 SGHRS, CDR2 YFSETQ. Trimming cost V 0 bases and J 0 bases, with 7 bases left between them. This CDR3 region has 15 residues. This CDR3 reads CASSLESGSYNEQFF. The CDR3 coding sequence is TGCGCCAGCAGCTTGGAGAGCGGCTCCTACAATGAGCAGTTCTTC.

The chain is built from TRBV5-1 and TRBJ1-1; tentative D call: TRBD1 (6 bases). The germline V gene has CDR1 SGHRS and CDR2 YFSETQ. V was pared by 7 bases and J by 1 base, with 17 bases between. This CDR3 has 15 amino acids. As DNA, the CDR3 is TGCGCCAGCGCTGGGGGGGGCGCGGGGAACACTGAAGCTTTCTTT. The encoded protein is CASAGGGAGNTEAFF.

The chain carries TRBV10-3 and TRBJ1-1; the D gene is possibly TRBD1 (6 bases). The germline V and J ends were trimmed by 2 bases and 8 bases, with 15 bases remaining between them. Looked up from germline, CDR1 is ENHRY and CDR2 is SYGVKD. The CDR3 has 14 residues. CDR3 sequence reads: CAISEPRGAGEAFF. The DNA for the CDR3 is TGTGCCATCAGTGAGCCGCGGGGGGCGGGAGAAGCTTTCTTT.

The chain combines TRBV5-1 with TRBJ1-6; D is unclear. The ends were cut back, 1 base at V and 8 bases at J, with 16 bases in the middle. CDR1 is SGHRS, CDR2 YFSETQ, per germline. CDR3 length: 16 amino acids. CDR3 in DNA: TGCGCCAGCAGCTTGAATGCTGGACCTCTAGATTCACCCCTCCACTTT. Translated: CASSLNAGPLDSPLHF.

This clone was picked up a small number of times. The CDR3: CASSPQRKRTDTQYF. Here the CDR3 DNA reads TGTGCCAGCAGTCCACAGCGGAAACGCACAGATACGCAGTATTTT. The V gene is TRBV28, the J gene TRBJ2-3; D might be TRBD2 (5 bases). CDR3 length: 15 amino acids. CDR1 MDHEN and CDR2 SYDVKM come from the germline V gene. V dropped 5 bases and J dropped 1 base, with 13 bases sitting between them.

The chain has TRBV7-6 and TRBJ1-2; a weak D match, TRBD1 (6 bases). This CDR3 is built from 13 residues. With 5 bases removed from V and 3 bases from J, the gap between germline ends came to 10 bases. Looked up from germline, CDR1 is SGHVS and CDR2 is FNYEAQ. CDR3 nucleotide sequence: TGTGCCAGCAGCAGGACAGAACACTATGGCTACACCTTC. This sequence encodes CASSRTEHYGYTF.

The chain is built from TRBV27 and TRBJ2-7; D unresolved. Germline loops: CDR1 MNHEY, CDR2 SMNVEV (reference sequence). CDR3 size: 14 residues. This CDR3 is CASSRHPETYEQYF. In DNA, the CDR3 is TGTGCTTCCTCCAGACACCCTGAGACCTACGAGCAGTACTTC.

The rearrangement links TRBV12-5 to TRBJ2-1, with D uncertain. CDR1 LGHNT and CDR2 FRNRAP come from the germline V gene. The CDR3 is 13 residues long. V lost 2 bases, J lost 3 bases, and 5 bases lay in between. CDR3 coding DNA: TGTGCTAGTGGTTTGTGGAGCTACAATGAGCAGTTCTTC. It specifies CASGLWSYNEQFF.

This clone is a singleton in its sample. The gene calls are TRBV7-2 and TRBJ1-2; D might be TRBD1 (5 bases). CDR3 length: 13 amino acids. Germline V gives CDR1 SGHTA, CDR2 FQGNSA. Trimming removed 3 bases at V and 3 bases at J, with 8 bases between. This CDR3 is CASSFRGDYGYTF. CDR3 bases: TGTGCCAGCAGCTTTAGGGGAGACTATGGCTACACCTTC.

The CDR3: CASSSTNQPQHF. DNA for the CDR3: TGTGCCAGCAGCTCGACCAATCAGCCCCAGCATTTT. This chain joins TRBV7-9 and TRBJ1-5; D remains unclear. This CDR3 has 12 amino acids. CDR1 is SEHNR, CDR2 FQNEAQ, per germline (reference sequence). V dropped 4 bases and J dropped 3 bases, with 4 bases sitting between them.

The rearrangement links TRBV18 to TRBJ2-7; 8 nucleotides match TRBD2. V shed 5 bases and J 2 bases; nucleotides not matched to a gene: 5. CDR3 length: 14 amino acids. Germline CDR1 reads KGHSH; CDR2 reads LQKENI. The CDR3 DNA follows: TGTGCCAGCTCAAGAGCGGGGGCCACCTACGAGCAGTACGTC. Translated, it gives CASSRAGATYEQYV.

The V gene is TRBV18, the J gene TRBJ1-1; D might be TRBD1 (5 bases). The CDR3 covers 14 residues. V was pared by 1 base and J by 0 bases, with 6 bases between. Germline V CDR1 and CDR2: KGHSH, LQKENI. The CDR3 DNA reads as TGTGCCAGCTCACCACAGGGGATGAACACTGAAGCTTTCTTT. Translated, it gives CASSPQGMNTEAFF.

The chain uses TRBV18 and TRBJ2-7; tentatively, D is TRBD1 (6 bases). V lost 1 base, J lost 0 bases, and 10 bases lay in between. Germline V gene data show CDR1 as KGHSH and CDR2 as LQKENI. This CDR3 contains 15 residues. The CDR3 region is CASSPLPGDSYEQYV. The CDR3 DNA reads as TGTGCCAGCTCACCACTTCCAGGGGACTCCTACGAGCAGTACGTC.

This clone has only a few counts. The chain carries TRBV6-1 and TRBJ2-7, with D perhaps matching TRBD1 (7 bases). Germline V CDR1 and CDR2: MNHNS, SASEGT. CDR3 length equals 14 residues. The ends were cut back, 7 bases at V and 2 bases at J, with 15 bases in the middle. The CDR3 spells CASKVRDRAYEQYF. In DNA form, the CDR3 reads TGTGCCAGCAAAGTGCGGGACAGAGCCTACGAGCAGTACTTC.

The chain employs TRBV30 and TRBJ1-3; 9 bases agree with TRBD1. The CDR3 length is 15 residues. V shed 3 bases and J 1 base; nucleotides not matched to a gene: 4. The germline gives CDR1 GTSNPN, CDR2 SVGIG (reference sequence). The CDR3 spells CAWSRDRASGNTIYF. Written as DNA, the CDR3 is TGTGCCTGGAGCAGGGACAGGGCTTCTGGAAACACCATATATTTT.

The chain joins TRBV18 to TRBJ2-5, with D possibly being TRBD1 (5 bases). Trimming pared 0 bases from V and 5 bases from J, leaving 13 bases between. The CDR3 extends over 15 amino acids. Germline CDR1 is KGHSH and CDR2 is LQKENI. The CDR3 nucleotides are TGTGCCAGCTCACCACCCTCACAGGCTGGGGAGACCCAGTACTTC. This gives the protein CASSPPSQAGETQYF.

With regard to this clone: At one end the junction does not follow the germline gene, possibly because of a read error. This CDR3 reads CASSLAGQGSFNEQFF. The CDR3 DNA is TGTGCCAGCAGCTTGGCCGGGCAAGGATCCTTCAATGAGCAGTTCTTC. The chain links TRBV5-5 to TRBJ2-1; no definite D call. Germline CDR1 is SGHKS and CDR2 is YYEKEE (reference sequence). This CDR3 has 16 amino acids.

In nucleotides, the CDR3 is TGTGCCAGCAGTTATGGCACTGAAGCTTTCTTT. Protein: CASSYGTEAFF. This rearrangement joins TRBV6-5 to TRBJ1-1; the D is unclear. This CDR3 comprises 11 residues. V lost 3 bases and J lost 4, with 3 bases in between. Germline V gives CDR1 MNHEY, CDR2 SVGAGI.

The chain is built from TRBV19 and TRBJ1-6; D remains ambiguous. Looked up from germline, CDR1 is LNHDA and CDR2 is SQIVND (reference sequence). Trimming shortened V by 4 bases and J by 0 bases, and 10 bases separated the two germline ends. The length of the CDR3 is 16 residues. CDR3 nucleotide sequence: TGTGCCAGTAGTAACAGCGATAGCTCCTATAATTCACCCCTCCACTTT. Translating gives CASSNSDSSYNSPLHF.

The gene calls are TRBV7-2 and TRBJ1-1; 8 bases line up with TRBD1. The CDR3 runs 15 residues. Germline CDR1 is SGHTA and CDR2 is FQGNSA. The J segment lost 0 bases and the V segment lost 5 bases, leaving 5 bases of the junction unmatched. CDR3 DNA: TGTGCCAGCAGCCGACAGGGGACGCTGAACACTGAAGCTTTCTTT. This gives the protein CASSRQGTLNTEAFF.

The chain combines TRBV30 with TRBJ1-2; D remains unclear. CDR3 size: 15 residues. The V end lost 4 bases, the J end lost 0 bases, and 15 bases lay between the germline ends. Germline V gene sequence: CDR1 GTSNPN, CDR2 SVGIG (reference sequence). The CDR3: CAWIRTGVANYGYTF. The CDR3, as DNA: TGTGCCTGGATCAGGACTGGAGTGGCTAACTATGGCTACACCTTC.

The chain links TRBV18 to TRBJ1-3; D is undetermined. The germline CDR1 and CDR2 sequences are KGHSH and LQKENI. The V gene lost 5 bases and the J gene lost 4 bases, with 15 bases spanning the gap. This CDR3 comprises 15 residues. The CDR3: CASSARPVQGNTIYF. CDR3 nucleotide sequence: TGTGCCAGCTCAGCACGGCCAGTCCAAGGAAACACCATATATTTT.

V usage is TRBV6-5 and J usage is TRBJ1-2, with D perhaps TRBD1 (6 bases). The germline V and J ends were trimmed by 2 bases and 0 bases, with 10 bases remaining between them. Germline lookup yields CDR1 MNHEY and CDR2 SVGAGI. The CDR3 contains 15 residues. The CDR3 reads CASSYGTLTNYGYTF. The CDR3 DNA follows: TGTGCCAGCAGTTACGGGACACTTACTAACTATGGCTACACCTTC.

This clone came up a few times. The chain links TRBV19 to TRBJ1-2; 7 nucleotides line up with TRBD1. CDR1 and CDR2 (germline): LNHDA, SQIVND (reference sequence). This CDR3 spans 15 amino acids. With V trimmed by 5 bases and J by 3 bases, 9 bases remained unmatched. DNA for the CDR3: TGTGCCAGTAGTTCTGACAGGGACGGTGACTATGGCTACACCTTC. It encodes CASSSDRDGDYGYTF.

The rearrangement uses TRBV7-8 and TRBJ2-7; tentative D call: TRBD2 (6 bases). V lost 7 bases and J lost 1, with 29 bases in between. This CDR3 is 19 amino acids long. CDR1 and CDR2 (germline): SGHVS, FQNEAQ. The CDR3 here is CASTTPGGTWASFSYEQYF. CDR3 nucleotides: TGTGCCAGCACCACCCCGGGCGGGACCTGGGCATCCTTTTCCTACGAGCAGTACTTC.

The chain is built from TRBV20-1 and TRBJ1-1; D is ambiguous. Germline assignment: CDR1 DFQATT and CDR2 SNEGSKA (reference sequence). V was cut by 5 bases and J by 4 bases, with 8 bases left in between. The CDR3 loop spans 11 amino acids. This CDR3 reads CSAGVSTEAFF. The CDR3 region has the DNA TGCAGTGCTGGGGTTAGCACTGAAGCTTTCTTT.

The genes are TRBV27 and TRBJ1-2; possible D gene TRBD1, 6 bases. The V and J ends lost 6 bases and 7 bases respectively, with 15 bases between them. The CDR3 sequence is 13 residues long. Germline assignment: CDR1 MNHEY and CDR2 SMNVEV (reference sequence). CDR3 bases: TGTGCCAGCAGACAACAGGGTATGGTTGGCTACACCTTC. It specifies CASRQQGMVGYTF.